The subject of this entry is one T cell receptor beta chain. The entry originates in a study of T-cell memory formation after mild COVID-19. Germline V gene lookup returns CDR1 SGHRS and CDR2 YFSETQ. This CDR3 spans 14 amino acids. The V end lost 1 base, the J end lost 0 bases, and 7 bases lay between the germline ends. TCRalpha and TCRbeta libraries used 5'RACE with constant-segment primers and UMIs. TCRdb passed the 5' RACE reads through MiXCR, listing each CDR3 protein once. This sample has about 350,000 distinct CDR3 sequences, with around 15% found just once. This receptor was taken from a young man who had mild COVID-19 (a few samples of this study predate the infection). Cell type and time point are not known. The chain recombines TRBV5-1 with TRBJ1-1; no clear D. The sample comprised PBMCs or a T cell subset sorted from them (not recorded which). CDR3 sequence (DNA): TGCGCCAGCAGCTTGAACGGCATGAACACTGAAGCTTTCTTT. It yields the protein CASSLNGMNTEAFF.